The 21 T cell receptor beta chains presented below share a single source sample, sequenced in a study of cytomegalovirus exposure and HLA in healthy donors. 13 Jbeta primers and 60 Vbeta primers were used for the PCR. Sequenced by immunoSEQ multiplex PCR; TCRdb stores in-frame clones only, minus some. The sample holds about 170,000 clones; around 82% are singletons and the top ten take roughly 13%. The sample taken for sequencing was PBMCs. The receptors come from a woman between 50 and 59 years old in good health and CMV-seropositive.

V and J are TRBV11-2 and TRBJ1-2; TRBD1 matches 7 bases. The germline V gene encodes CDR1 SGHAT and CDR2 FQNNGV. CDR3 length: 16 residues. With V trimmed by 1 base and J by 4 bases, 9 bases remained unmatched. CDR3 sequence reads: CASSLALTGSGYGYTF. The CDR3 DNA reads as TGTGCCAGCAGCTTAGCCCTGACAGGGAGCGGCTATGGCTACACCTTC.

The chain uses TRBV5-6 and TRBJ1-1, with D maybe TRBD1 (6 bases). The V end was cut by 2 bases, the J end by 1 base, with 12 bases between. The CDR3 contains 15 residues. The V gene's germline CDR1 is SGHDT and CDR2 YYEEEE. The CDR3 sequence is CASSFWGLSNTEAFF. CDR3 nucleotide sequence: TGTGCCAGCAGCTTTTGGGGGCTTTCGAACACTGAAGCTTTCTTT. The full variable domain, its missing parts supplied by reference TRBV5-6 and TRBJ1-1, is DAGVTQSPTHLIKTRGQQVTLRCSPKSGHDTVSWYQQALGQGPQFIFQYYEEEERQRGNFPDRFSGHQFPNYSSELNVNALLLGDSALYLCASSFWGLSNTEAFFGQGTRLTVV.

V and J are TRBV6-6 and TRBJ2-2, with TRBD2 matching over 13 bases. V lost 6 bases, J lost 7 bases, and 5 bases stayed unmatched. CDR1 is MNHNY, CDR2 SVGAGI, per germline (reference sequence). The CDR3 consists of 15 residues. In nucleotides, the CDR3 is TGTGCCAGCAGACTAGCGGGGGGGCCGGACGGGGAGCTGTTTTTT. It specifies CASRLAGGPDGELFF.

The chain carries TRBV5-1 and TRBJ1-5; a possible D gene is TRBD1 (5 bases). V lost 0 bases, J lost 7 bases, and 11 bases lay in between. The germline gives CDR1 SGHRS, CDR2 YFSETQ. The CDR3 has 14 residues. CDR3 loop: CASSLVGGGQPQHF. CDR3 coding DNA: TGCGCCAGCAGCTTGGTGGGGGGAGGGCAGCCCCAGCATTTT.

The rearrangement uses TRBV5-6 and TRBJ1-5; the match to TRBD1 covers 8 bases. Germline values: CDR1 SGHDT, CDR2 YYEEEE. The V gene end was trimmed by 4 bases and the J gene end by 5 bases; junction bases not matched to a gene: 2. The CDR3 extends over 13 amino acids. The CDR3, as DNA: TGTGCCAGCAGCGCACAGGGGGATCAGCCCCAGCATTTT. Translation gives CASSAQGDQPQHF.

The CDR3, as DNA: TGTGCCAGCAGCTTAAACAGGGGCTTGAACAATGAGCAGTTCTTC. Protein sequence: CASSLNRGLNNEQFF. The rearrangement uses TRBV7-9 and TRBJ2-1, with 7 bases lining up with TRBD1. The CDR3 sequence is 15 residues long. V gave up 2 bases and J gave up 5 bases; unmatched junction bases: 6. Germline CDR1 is SEHNR and CDR2 is FQNEAQ (reference sequence).

This sequence joins TRBV5-6 and TRBJ2-3; 9 bases map to TRBD2. The CDR3 is 17 amino acids. The J segment lost 4 bases and the V segment lost 1 base, leaving 10 bases of the junction unmatched. Per germline, CDR1 SGHDT and CDR2 YYEEEE. The CDR3 is CASSLLAAGGGPDTQYF. For the CDR3, the DNA is TGTGCCAGCAGCTTGCTCGCGGCGGGGGGGGGCCCAGATACGCAGTATTTT.

J is TRBJ1-5 and V is TRBV18, with D unresolved. The V end lost 2 bases, the J end lost 3 bases, and 14 bases lay between the germline ends. Germline V gives CDR1 KGHSH, CDR2 LQKENI. There are 16 residues in the CDR3. CDR3 protein: CASSPNGGGINQPQHF. The CDR3 bases are TGTGCCAGCTCACCAAACGGAGGAGGGATCAATCAGCCCCAGCATTTT.

This clone was picked up a small number of times. The V call is TRBV7-3, the J call TRBJ2-5; 9 bases match TRBD2. Germline-derived CDR1 and CDR2 are SGHTA and FQGTGA. CDR3 length equals 15 residues. Germline trimming cut 5 bases from V and 5 bases from J; bases unmatched to any gene: 9. CDR3 nucleotides: TGTGCCAGCAGCAACCAAGCGGGGGGAAGGGAGACCCAGTACTTC. Protein product: CASSNQAGGRETQYF.

The chain combines TRBV10-3 with TRBJ1-2; a weak D match, TRBD1 (5 bases). CDR1 ENHRY and CDR2 SYGVKD come from the germline V gene. The CDR3 length is 14 residues. The V gene lost 5 bases and the J gene lost 4 bases, with 14 bases spanning the gap. The CDR3 sequence: CAISPAGDSYGYTF. CDR3 nucleotide sequence: TGTGCCATCAGTCCTGCGGGGGATAGCTATGGCTACACCTTC.

In its sample, this clone was seen a few times. The chain employs TRBV6-5 and TRBJ1-2, with 10 bases aligning to TRBD1. The CDR3 is 14 residues long. The trim removed 5 bases at V and 6 bases at J, leaving 6 bases unmatched. Germline-derived CDR1 and CDR2 are MNHEY and SVGAGI. CDR3 bases: TGTGCCAGCAGTAGACAGGGGGCGCTTCATGGCTACACCTTC. Protein product: CASSRQGALHGYTF.

Regarding this clone: A junction end diverges from the germline sequence, so it may reflect a read error. This chain links TRBV7-7 with TRBJ2-3, with D hard to call. The CDR3 totals 15 residues. Germline V gene sequence: CDR1 SSHAT, CDR2 FNYEAQ (reference sequence). CDR3 sequence: CASSLGLGGTDTQYF. The CDR3 DNA reads as TGTGCTAGCAGCTTAGGGCTCGGAGGCACAGATACGCAGTATTTT. Supplemented by reference TRBV7-7 and TRBJ2-3, the full variable domain reads GAGVSQSPRYKVTKRGQDVTLRCDPISSHATLYWYQQALGQGPEFLTYFNYEAQPDKSGLPSDRFSAERPEGSISTLTIQRTEQRDSAMYRCASSLGLGGTDTQYFGPGTRLTVL.

The chain has TRBV7-9 and TRBJ1-4; D call uncertain. Trimming cost V 0 bases and J 7 bases, with 15 bases left between them. The CDR3 runs to 16 residues. CDR1 and CDR2 (germline): SEHNR, FQNEAQ (reference sequence). DNA of the CDR3: TGTGCCAGCAGCTTAGCCCTAGGGAGTGGAAGTGAAAAACTGTTTTTT. This sequence encodes CASSLALGSGSEKLFF.

J is TRBJ1-1 and V is TRBV7-9, with a tentative D call TRBD1 (5 bases). The CDR3 covers 15 residues. Germline loops: CDR1 SEHNR, CDR2 FQNEAQ (reference sequence). V lost 7 bases to trimming and J lost 1 base, with 16 bases between them. The CDR3 coding sequence is TGTGCCAGCAATCTAGGTAGCGGACAGAACACTGAAGCTTTCTTT. It yields the protein CASNLGSGQNTEAFF.

This sequence joins TRBV10-1 and TRBJ1-1; D is undetermined. The germline V gene encodes CDR1 WNHNN and CDR2 SYGVQD (reference sequence). The germline V and J ends were trimmed by 5 bases and 1 base, with 8 bases remaining between them. The CDR3 is 13 residues long. Written as DNA, the CDR3 is TGCGCCAGCAGTCCGGAGGGGAACACTGAAGCTTTCTTT. This codes for CASSPEGNTEAFF.

The chain links TRBV4-2 to TRBJ1-4; D gene unclear. CDR1 and CDR2 from the germline V gene are LGHNA and YNFKEQ. The CDR3 sequence is 13 residues long. V lost 5 bases to trimming and J lost 2 bases, with 6 bases between them. The CDR3 here is CASSRETNEKLFF. In nucleotides, the CDR3 is TGTGCCAGCAGCAGGGAGACTAATGAAAAACTGTTTTTT.

This clone was detected a few times. This chain links TRBV5-4 with TRBJ2-3, with D unclear. The V end lost 1 base, the J end lost 6 bases, and 15 bases lay between the germline ends. The V gene's germline CDR1 is SGHNT and CDR2 YYREEE (reference sequence). This CDR3 comprises 15 residues. In DNA form, the CDR3 reads TGTGCCAGCAGCTTGAGATTTGGAGCGATGGATACGCAGTATTTT. Translating it yields CASSLRFGAMDTQYF.

The chain uses TRBV5-4 and TRBJ2-7; TRBD2 matches at 9 bases. The V gene's germline CDR1 is SGHNT and CDR2 YYREEE (reference sequence). V was pared by 0 bases and J by 2 bases, with 6 bases of the junction left unmatched. The CDR3 consists of 16 residues. CDR3 residues: CASSLGPSGDAYEQYF. CDR3 in DNA: TGTGCCAGCAGCTTGGGCCCTAGCGGGGATGCCTACGAGCAGTACTTC.

In its sample, this clone was seen a few times. The gene calls are TRBV18 and TRBJ1-2; 7 bases line up with TRBD1. Germline-derived CDR1 and CDR2 are KGHSH and LQKENI. With 2 bases clipped from V and 6 bases from J, the junction kept 6 bases outside the gene matches. The CDR3 length is 14 residues. This CDR3 reads CASSPGGRGDGYTF. The CDR3 nucleotides read TGTGCCAGCTCACCAGGTGGCAGGGGGGATGGCTACACCTTC.

This clone was seen a few times. V gene TRBV15 combines with J gene TRBJ2-5; 8 bases match TRBD2. Germline trimming cut 3 bases from V and 5 bases from J; bases unmatched to any gene: 5. The CDR3 is made up of 14 amino acids. Germline CDR1 reads LNHNV; CDR2 reads YYDKDF (reference sequence). The chain's CDR3 is CATSRAGGGETQYF. The CDR3 DNA reads TGTGCCACCAGCAGGGCGGGGGGCGGGGAGACCCAGTACTTC.

Comments on this clone: The sample holds other DNA sequences that translate to the same CDR3. The chain couples TRBV5-1 to TRBJ1-1, with 9 bases matching TRBD1. Germline V CDR1 and CDR2: SGHRS, YFSETQ. The CDR3 contains 12 residues. V dropped 4 bases and J dropped 8; count of bases not matched to a gene: 3. CDR3 amino acids: CASSPGQGEAFF. CDR3 DNA: TGCGCCAGCAGCCCCGGACAGGGGGAAGCTTTCTTT.